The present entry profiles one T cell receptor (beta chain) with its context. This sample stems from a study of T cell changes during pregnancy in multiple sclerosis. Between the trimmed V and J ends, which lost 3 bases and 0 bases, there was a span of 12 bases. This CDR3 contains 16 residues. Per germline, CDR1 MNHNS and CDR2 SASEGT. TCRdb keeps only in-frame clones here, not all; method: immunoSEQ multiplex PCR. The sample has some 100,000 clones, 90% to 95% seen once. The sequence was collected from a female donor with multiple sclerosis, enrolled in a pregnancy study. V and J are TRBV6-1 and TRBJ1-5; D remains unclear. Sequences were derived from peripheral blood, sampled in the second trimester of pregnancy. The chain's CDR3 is CASSDPDTYSNQPQHF. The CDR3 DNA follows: TGTGCCAGCAGTGACCCCGACACGTATAGCAATCAGCCCCAGCATTTT.